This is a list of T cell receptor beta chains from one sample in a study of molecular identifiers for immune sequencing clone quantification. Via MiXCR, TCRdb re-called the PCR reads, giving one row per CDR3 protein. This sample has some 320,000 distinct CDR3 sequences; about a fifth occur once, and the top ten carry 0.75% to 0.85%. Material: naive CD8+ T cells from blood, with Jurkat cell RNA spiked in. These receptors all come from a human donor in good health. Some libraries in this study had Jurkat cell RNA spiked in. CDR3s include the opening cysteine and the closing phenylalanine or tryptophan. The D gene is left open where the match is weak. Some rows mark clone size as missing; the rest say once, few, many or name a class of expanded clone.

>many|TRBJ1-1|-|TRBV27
CASGPGHEAFF
TGTGCCAGCGGGCCGGGACACGAAGCTTTCTTT
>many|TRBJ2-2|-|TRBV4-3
CASSQGQHTGELFF
TGCGCCAGCAGCCAAGGTCAGCACACCGGGGAGCTGTTTTTT
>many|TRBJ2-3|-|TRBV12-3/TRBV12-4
CASSFLAGDYSTDTQYF
TGTGCCAGCAGTTTTTTGGCTGGTGATTATAGCACAGATACGCAGTATTTT
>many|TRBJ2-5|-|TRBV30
CAWSMDFETQYF
TGTGCCTGGAGTATGGATTTTGAGACCCAGTACTTC
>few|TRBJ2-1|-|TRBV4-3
CASSQEVEGDSYNEQFF
TGCGCCAGCAGCCAAGAGGTGGAAGGGGACTCCTACAATGAGCAGTTCTTC
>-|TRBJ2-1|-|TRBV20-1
CSARTLAVSSYNEQFF
TGCAGTGCTAGAACGCTAGCCGTGAGCTCCTACAATGAGCAGTTCTTC
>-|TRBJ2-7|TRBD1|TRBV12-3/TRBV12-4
CASRQSRDRDRAYEQYF
TGTGCCAGCAGGCAGTCCCGGGACAGGGATCGAGCCTACGAGCAGTACTTC
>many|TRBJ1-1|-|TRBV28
CASSLPPWGQNTEAFF
TGTGCCAGCAGTTTGCCTCCGTGGGGGCAGAACACTGAAGCTTTCTTT
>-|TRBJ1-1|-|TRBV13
CASSLQPTMNTEAFF
TGTGCCAGCAGCCTCCAGCCCACCATGAACACTGAAGCTTTCTTT
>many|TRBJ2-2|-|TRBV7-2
CASTPTAGYGKAGELFF
TGTGCCAGCACCCCGACGGCGGGATACGGGAAAGCCGGGGAGCTGTTTTTT
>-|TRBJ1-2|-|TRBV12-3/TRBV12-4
CASSLTGNYGYTF
TGTGCCAGCAGTTTAACGGGCAACTATGGCTACACCTTC
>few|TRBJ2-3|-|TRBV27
CASSPQRWTDTQYF
TGTGCCAGCAGTCCCCAACGTTGGACAGATACGCAGTATTTT
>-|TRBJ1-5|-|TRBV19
CAVGQTYSNQPQHF
TGTGCCGTTGGACAGACCTATAGCAATCAGCCCCAGCATTTT
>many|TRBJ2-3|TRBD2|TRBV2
CASSRSKAGGVTDTQYF
TGTGCCAGCAGCCGATCAAAAGCGGGGGGCGTCACAGATACGCAGTATTTT
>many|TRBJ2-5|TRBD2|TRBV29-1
CSVDAPGLAGGETQYF
TGCAGCGTTGACGCTCCGGGACTAGCGGGAGGAGAGACCCAGTACTTC
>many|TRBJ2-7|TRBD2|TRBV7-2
CASSREPSGGFYEQYF
TGTGCCAGCAGCCGAGAGCCTAGCGGGGGGTTCTACGAGCAGTACTTC
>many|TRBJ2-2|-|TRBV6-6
CASNKGGGANTGELFF
TGTGCCAGCAATAAAGGGGGGGGCGCGAACACCGGGGAGCTGTTTTTT
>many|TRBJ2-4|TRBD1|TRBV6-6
CASSYPTGWRLGNIQYF
TGTGCCAGCAGTTACCCGACAGGGTGGAGGTTGGGAAACATTCAGTACTTC
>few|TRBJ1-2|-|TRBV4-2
CASSQDQSSSNYGYTF
TGTGCCAGCAGCCAAGATCAGAGTTCATCTAACTATGGCTACACCTTC
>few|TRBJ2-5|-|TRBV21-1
CASTGESRSPPETQYF
TGTGCCAGCACCGGAGAATCGCGGTCCCCACCCGAGACCCAGTACTTC
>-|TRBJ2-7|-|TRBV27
CASHPAVSSYEQYF
TGTGCCAGCCATCCCGCGGTCAGCTCCTACGAGCAGTACTTC
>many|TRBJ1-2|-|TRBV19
CASSTVPEYGYTF
TGTGCCAGTAGTACCGTCCCGGAGTATGGCTACACCTTC
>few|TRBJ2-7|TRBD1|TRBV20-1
CSADGTGLEQYF
TGCAGTGCAGACGGGACAGGCCTCGAGCAGTACTTC
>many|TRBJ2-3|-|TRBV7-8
CASSPLGFQDTQYF
TGTGCCAGCAGCCCCTTAGGGTTTCAAGATACGCAGTATTTT
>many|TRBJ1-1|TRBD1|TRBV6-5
CASSYGTGIYTEAFF
TGTGCCAGCAGTTACGGGACAGGGATCTACACTGAAGCTTTCTTT
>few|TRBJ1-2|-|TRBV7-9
CASIPSGGPFYGYTF
TGTGCCAGCATCCCGTCCGGGGGGCCGTTTTATGGCTACACCTTC
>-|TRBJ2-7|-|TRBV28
CASSFLSSRNHYEQYF
TGCGCCAGCAGTTTCCTGTCTAGCAGGAACCACTACGAGCAGTACTTC
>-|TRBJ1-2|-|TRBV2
CASRPTPGLGAEMNYGYTF
TGTGCCAGCAGACCTACACCGGGCCTGGGGGCAGAAATGAACTATGGCTACACCTTC
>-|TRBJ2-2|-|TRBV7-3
CASSSWDIPNTGELFF
TGTGCCAGCAGCTCCTGGGACATCCCGAACACCGGGGAGCTGTTTTTT
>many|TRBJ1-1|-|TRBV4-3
CASSQDALRGTEAFF
TGCGCCAGCAGCCAAGACGCCCTGAGGGGCACTGAAGCTTTCTTT
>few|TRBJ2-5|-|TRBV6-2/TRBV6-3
CASSAPDSQETQYF
TGTGCCAGCAGCGCTCCCGACAGCCAAGAGACCCAGTACTTC
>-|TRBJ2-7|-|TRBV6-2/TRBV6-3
CASSYVGNSGLSYEQYF
TGTGCCAGCAGTTACGTCGGTAATAGCGGACTCTCCTACGAGCAGTACTTC
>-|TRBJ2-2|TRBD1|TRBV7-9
CASSPMGQVRTGELFF
TGTGCCAGCAGCCCAATGGGACAGGTTCGCACCGGGGAGCTGTTTTTT
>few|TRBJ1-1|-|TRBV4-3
CASSLAVMGNTEAFF
TGCGCCAGCAGCCTAGCCGTTATGGGGAACACTGAAGCTTTCTTT
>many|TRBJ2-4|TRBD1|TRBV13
CASSFNRGSGAKNIQYF
TGTGCCAGCAGCTTTAACAGGGGTTCGGGCGCCAAAAACATTCAGTACTTC
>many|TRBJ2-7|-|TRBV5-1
CASSFPGSAEQYF
TGCGCCAGCAGCTTCCCCGGGAGCGCCGAGCAGTACTTC
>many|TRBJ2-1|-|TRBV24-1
CATSAEWGEQFF
TGTGCCACCAGTGCGGAATGGGGTGAGCAGTTCTTC
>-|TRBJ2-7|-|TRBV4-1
CASSPGLPRAYEQYF
TGCGCCAGCAGCCCGGGACTTCCGAGGGCGTACGAGCAGTACTTC
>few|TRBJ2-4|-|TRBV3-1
CASSQGGPFLAKNIQYF
TGTGCCAGCAGCCAAGGAGGGCCTTTTCTAGCCAAAAACATTCAGTACTTC
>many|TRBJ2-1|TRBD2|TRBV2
CASVPSGSAYNEQFF
TGTGCCAGCGTCCCTAGCGGGAGCGCCTACAATGAGCAGTTCTTC
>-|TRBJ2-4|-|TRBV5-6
CASSLKAVARGAKNIQYF
TGTGCCAGCAGCTTGAAGGCGGTAGCGAGAGGAGCCAAAAACATTCAGTACTTC
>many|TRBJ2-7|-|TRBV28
CASSLDSGSYEQYF
TGTGCCAGCAGTTTAGATAGCGGTTCCTACGAGCAGTACTTC
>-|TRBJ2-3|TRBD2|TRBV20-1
CSARGTGTSYRDTQYF
TGCAGTGCTAGAGGTACCGGGACTAGCTATAGGGATACGCAGTATTTT
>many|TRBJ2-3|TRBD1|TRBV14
CASSQVQGLGDTQYF
TGTGCCAGCAGCCAAGTACAGGGGTTGGGAGATACGCAGTATTTT
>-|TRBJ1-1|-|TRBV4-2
CASSQEIVMNTEAFF
TGTGCCAGCAGCCAAGAGATAGTTATGAACACTGAAGCTTTCTTT
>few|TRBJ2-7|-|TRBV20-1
CSAIYRESYEQYF
TGCAGTGCTATTTACAGGGAGTCCTACGAGCAGTACTTC
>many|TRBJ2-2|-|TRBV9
CASSASQGTGELFF
TGTGCCAGCAGCGCATCACAGGGCACCGGGGAGCTGTTTTTT
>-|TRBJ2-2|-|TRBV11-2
CASSRGAVSTGELFF
TGTGCCAGCAGCAGGGGGGCCGTGAGCACCGGGGAGCTGTTTTTT
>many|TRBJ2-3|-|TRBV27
CASSLWAALGPDTQYF
TGTGCCAGCAGTTTGTGGGCAGCTCTCGGCCCAGATACGCAGTATTTT
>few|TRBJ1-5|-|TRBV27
CASSVQEGQPQHF
TGTGCCAGCAGTGTCCAGGAGGGCCAGCCCCAGCATTTT
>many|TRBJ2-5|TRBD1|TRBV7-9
CASSRRTGVETQYF
TGTGCCAGCAGCCGACGGACAGGGGTCGAGACCCAGTACTTC
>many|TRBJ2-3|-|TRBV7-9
CAYSGESTDTQYF
TGTGCCTATAGCGGAGAAAGCACAGATACGCAGTATTTT
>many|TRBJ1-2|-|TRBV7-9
CASSLGTNGYTF
TGTGCCAGCAGCTTAGGGACTAATGGCTACACCTTC